What follows are 5 T cell receptor beta chains derived from one specimen sequenced in a study of cytotoxic CD8 clonotypes in ibrutinib-treated CLL. Some clones are missing from TCRdb's copy, which holds only in-frame ones; the method was immunoSEQ multiplex PCR. The sample includes 270,000 or so clones, around 77% of them seen just once. Sequenced here: PBMCs, sampled at disease progression, from a patient treated with ibrutinib. These receptors came from a human donor with chronic lymphocytic leukemia.

The gene calls are TRBV12-5 and TRBJ1-5, with 12 bases that match TRBD1. Germline V gene data show CDR1 as LGHNT and CDR2 as FRNRAP. This CDR3 comprises 17 residues. After removal of 5 bases from V and 6 bases from J, the junction contained 11 bases not matched to a gene. This chain's CDR3 is CASGARDRGLQVQPQHF. As DNA, the CDR3 is TGTGCTAGTGGTGCCCGGGACAGGGGGCTTCAGGTTCAGCCCCAGCATTTT. The complete variable domain, with remaining parts taken from reference TRBV12-5 and TRBJ1-5, reads DARVTQTPRHKVTEMGQEVTMRCQPILGHNTVFWYRQTMMQGLELLAYFRNRAPLDDSGMPKDRFSAEMPDATLATLKIQPSEPRDSAVYFCASGARDRGLQVQPQHFGDGTRLSIL.

The genes are TRBV2 and TRBJ1-2, with D perhaps TRBD1 (6 bases). Germline CDR1 SNHLY, CDR2 FYNNEI. V lost 7 bases to trimming and J lost 4 bases, with 16 bases between them. This CDR3 has 14 amino acids. The CDR3 region has the DNA TGTGCCAGCAACTACCCGGACAGCAGCTATGGCTACACCTTC. This codes for CASNYPDSSYGYTF.

The chain joins TRBV6-6 to TRBJ1-5; 8 positions match TRBD1. The CDR3 runs to 15 residues. V lost 5 bases to trimming and J lost 0 bases; unmatched junction nucleotides: 3. From germline, CDR1 is MNHNY and CDR2 SVGAGI (reference sequence). The CDR3 nucleotides read TGTGCCAGCAGTAGGACAGGGTTTAGCAATCAGCCCCAGCATTTT. The encoded protein is CASSRTGFSNQPQHF.

This sequence joins TRBV5-4 and TRBJ1-2; 9 bases line up with TRBD1. There are 16 residues in the CDR3. CDR1 and CDR2 from the germline V gene are SGHNT and YYREEE (reference sequence). The V segment lost 0 bases and the J segment 4 bases; nucleotides outside the gene matches: 7. The CDR3 nucleotides read TGTGCCAGCAGCTTGGACAGGGGGCCTAATAGCTATGGCTACACCTTC. Translated: CASSLDRGPNSYGYTF. The full variable domain, its missing parts supplied by reference TRBV5-4 and TRBJ1-2, is ETGVTQSPTHLIKTRGQQVTLRCSSQSGHNTVSWYQQALGQGPQFIFQYYREEENGRGNFPPRFSGLQFPNYSSELNVNALELDDSALYLCASSLDRGPNSYGYTFGSGTRLTVV.

V gene TRBV28 combines with J gene TRBJ2-5; D may correspond to TRBD1 or TRBD2 (5 bases each). Germline CDR1 MDHEN, CDR2 SYDVKM. CDR3 length: 13 residues. V gave up 6 bases and J gave up 5 bases, with 13 bases separating them. The CDR3 loop is CASRERRGETQYF. Written as DNA, the CDR3 is TGTGCCAGCAGGGAAAGACGGGGCGAGACCCAGTACTTC. Using reference TRBV28 and TRBJ2-5 for the parts outside the CDR3, the full variable domain is DVKVTQSSRYLVKRTGEKVFLECVQDMDHENMFWYRQDPGLGLRLIYFSYDVKMKEKGDIPEGYSVSREKKERFSLILESASTNQTSMYLCASRERRGETQYFGPGTRLLVL.